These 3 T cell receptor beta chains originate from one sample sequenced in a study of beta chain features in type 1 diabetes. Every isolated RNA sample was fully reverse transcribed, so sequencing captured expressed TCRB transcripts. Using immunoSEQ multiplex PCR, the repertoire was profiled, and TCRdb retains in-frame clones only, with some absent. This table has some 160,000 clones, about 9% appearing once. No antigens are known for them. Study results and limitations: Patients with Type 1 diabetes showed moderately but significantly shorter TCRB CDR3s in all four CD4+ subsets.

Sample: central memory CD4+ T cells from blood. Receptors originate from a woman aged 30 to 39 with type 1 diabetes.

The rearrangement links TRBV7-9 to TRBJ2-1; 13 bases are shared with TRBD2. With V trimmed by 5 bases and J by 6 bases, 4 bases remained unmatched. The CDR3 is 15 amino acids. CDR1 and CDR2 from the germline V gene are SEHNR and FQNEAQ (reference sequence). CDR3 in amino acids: CASSQGLAGSNEQFF. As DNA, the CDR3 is TGTGCCAGCAGCCAGGGACTAGCGGGATCCAATGAGCAGTTCTTC.

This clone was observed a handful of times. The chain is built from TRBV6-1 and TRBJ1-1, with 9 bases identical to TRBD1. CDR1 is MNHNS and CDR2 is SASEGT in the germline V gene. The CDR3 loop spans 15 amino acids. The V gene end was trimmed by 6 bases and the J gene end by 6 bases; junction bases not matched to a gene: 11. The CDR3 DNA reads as TGTGCCAGCAGGGATTTCCGGGACAGGGAAGCTGAAGCTTTCTTT. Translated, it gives CASRDFRDREAEAFF.

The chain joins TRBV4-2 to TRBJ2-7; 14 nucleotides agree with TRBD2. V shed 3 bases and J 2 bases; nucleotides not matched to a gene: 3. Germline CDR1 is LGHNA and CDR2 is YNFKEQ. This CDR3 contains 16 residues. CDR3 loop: CASSQTSGRGTYEQYF. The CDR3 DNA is TGTGCCAGCAGCCAGACTAGCGGGAGGGGCACCTACGAGCAGTACTTC.